Each of the 25 T cell receptor beta chains below was sequenced from the same sample in a study of blood T cell repertoires in COVID-19. TCRdb keeps only in-frame clones here, not all; method: immunoSEQ multiplex PCR. The sample has approximately 400,000 clones, about 88% seen once. The sample comprised PBMCs or T cells enriched from blood (not recorded which). The receptors were sampled from a young woman who had recovered from COVID-19.

The V and J genes are TRBV3-1 (or the pseudogene TRBV3-2) and TRBJ1-2; D is possibly TRBD1 (5 bases). With 0 bases removed from V and 6 bases from J, the gap between germline ends came to 17 bases. The CDR3 contains 16 residues. CDR1 is LGHDT and CDR2 is YNNKEL in the germline V gene (reference sequence). The DNA of the CDR3 is TGTGCCAGCAGCCAAGAGGGACTCATCCCGGTAGATGGCTACACCTTC. Translation gives CASSQEGLIPVDGYTF.

The genes are TRBV7-8 and TRBJ2-1, with 8 bases aligning to TRBD2. Looked up from germline, CDR1 is SGHVS and CDR2 is FQNEAQ. CDR3 length: 18 amino acids. V shed 0 bases and J 1 base; nucleotides not matched to a gene: 8. CDR3 coding DNA: TGTGCCAGCAGCTTAGCATTGAGCGGGGGCCCTTCCTACAATGAGCAGTTCTTC. This codes for CASSLALSGGPSYNEQFF.

The chain is built from TRBV27 and TRBJ1-2; a weak D match, TRBD1 (6 bases). Trimming cost V 0 bases and J 7 bases, with 12 bases left between them. Looked up from germline, CDR1 is MNHEY and CDR2 is SMNVEV (reference sequence). This CDR3 has 14 amino acids. The CDR3 sequence: CASSLSPGVSGYTF. CDR3 sequence (DNA): TGTGCCAGCAGTTTATCTCCAGGGGTCTCTGGCTACACCTTC.

This chain joins TRBV6-5 and TRBJ2-5; D gene uncertain. Germline V gene lookup returns CDR1 MNHEY and CDR2 SVGAGI. With 0 bases removed from V and 2 bases from J, the gap between germline ends came to 4 bases. There are 13 residues in the CDR3. CDR3 loop: CASSYSIQETQYF. CDR3 DNA sequence: TGTGCCAGCAGTTACTCAATACAAGAGACCCAGTACTTC.

The V and J genes are TRBV5-1 and TRBJ1-4; tentatively, D is TRBD1 (6 bases). This CDR3 has 14 amino acids. Germline V gives CDR1 SGHRS, CDR2 YFSETQ. V dropped 1 base and J dropped 4 bases, with 8 bases sitting between them. This chain's CDR3 is CASSLTGINEKLFF. The CDR3 DNA sequence: TGCGCCAGCAGCTTGACAGGGATTAATGAAAAACTGTTTTTT. Based on the CDR3 plus reference TRBV5-1 and TRBJ1-4, the full variable domain is KAGVTQTPRYLIKTRGQQVTLSCSPISGHRSVSWYQQTPGQGLQFLFEYFSETQRNKGNFPGRFSGRQFSNSRSEMNVSTLELGDSALYLCASSLTGINEKLFFGSGTQLSVL.

The V call is TRBV14, the J call TRBJ2-7; weak D call: TRBD2 (6 bases). CDR1 is SGHDN, CDR2 FVKESK, per germline. This CDR3 region has 13 residues. Trimming removed 3 bases from V and 4 bases from J, with 10 bases in between. The CDR3 nucleotides are TGTGCCAGCAGCCATATGGACTATTACGAGCAGTACTTC. Translated: CASSHMDYYEQYF.

The V call is TRBV4-1, the J call TRBJ2-5; 9 nucleotides align to TRBD2. This CDR3 has 15 residues. J lost 2 bases, V lost 3 bases, and 4 bases had no gene match. Looked up from germline, CDR1 is MGHRA and CDR2 is YSYEKL. Written as DNA, the CDR3 is TGCGCCAGCAGCCATGCGGGGGGGAAACAAGAGACCCAGTACTTC. Amino acid sequence: CASSHAGGKQETQYF.

The chain combines TRBV5-5 with TRBJ1-3; D is perhaps TRBD1 (5 bases). This CDR3 is built from 13 residues. The ends were cut back, 4 bases at V and 8 bases at J, with 13 bases in the middle. CDR1 is SGHKS and CDR2 is YYEKEE in the germline V gene (reference sequence). The CDR3 coding sequence is TGTGCCAGCAGCAGGATTCTAGGGGACACCATATATTTT. As protein: CASSRILGDTIYF. The complete variable domain, with remaining parts taken from reference TRBV5-5 and TRBJ1-3, reads DAGVTQSPTHLIKTRGQQVTLRCSPISGHKSVSWYQQVLGQGPQFIFQYYEKEERGRGNFPDRFSARQFPNYSSELNVNALLLGDSALYLCASSRILGDTIYFGEGSWLTVV.

The V gene is TRBV10-3, the J gene TRBJ2-3, with 10 positions matching TRBD2. Per the germline V gene, CDR1 is ENHRY and CDR2 is SYGVKD. This CDR3 is 15 amino acids long. J lost 5 bases, V lost 11 bases, and 13 bases had no gene match. For the CDR3, the DNA is TGTGCCTACCCCGTCGGAGCGGGGGGGAAAGATACGCAGTATTTT. Residues: CAYPVGAGGKDTQYF.

The chain links TRBV30 to TRBJ1-6, with D possibly matching TRBD1 (6 bases). Germline CDR1 GTSNPN, CDR2 SVGIG (reference sequence). CDR3 size: 13 residues. Between the trimmed V and J ends, which lost 1 base and 9 bases, there was a span of 10 bases. The CDR3 loop is CAWSEGTFSPLHF. The CDR3 nucleotides read TGTGCCTGGAGTGAGGGGACATTTTCACCCCTCCACTTT.

The genes are TRBV2 and TRBJ1-5; D not resolved. Per the germline V gene, CDR1 is SNHLY and CDR2 is FYNNEI. V was shortened by 1 base and J by 6 bases, with 13 bases between the two germline ends. This CDR3 spans 15 amino acids. Written as DNA, the CDR3 is TGTGCCAGCAGTGAAGAGGTAGCAGCTCGTCAGCCCCAGCATTTT. It specifies CASSEEVAARQPQHF.

This chain connects TRBV6-5 to TRBJ2-3, with D possibly matching TRBD2 (6 bases). V lost 6 bases and J lost 3, with 13 bases in between. The CDR3 covers 14 residues. The germline CDR1 and CDR2 sequences are MNHEY and SVGAGI. The CDR3 region is CASRLGTRTDTQYF. CDR3 DNA: TGTGCCAGCAGGTTAGGGACTCGAACAGATACGCAGTATTTT.

Worth noting for this clone: Other DNA sequences in this sample translate to the same CDR3. V gene TRBV2 combines with J gene TRBJ2-1; TRBD2 matches at 9 bases. Germline V CDR1 and CDR2: SNHLY, FYNNEI. J lost 3 bases, V lost 2 bases, and 5 bases had no gene match. The CDR3 is 16 amino acids. The CDR3 sequence: CASSELAGGFYNEQFF. The CDR3 nucleotides are TGTGCCAGCAGTGAATTGGCGGGGGGGTTCTACAATGAGCAGTTCTTC. The variable domain in full, with the rest retrieved from reference TRBV2 and TRBJ2-1, is EPEVTQTPSHQVTQMGQEVILRCVPISNHLYFYWYRQILGQKVEFLVSFYNNEISEKSEIFDDQFSVERPDGSNFTLKIRSTKLEDSAMYFCASSELAGGFYNEQFFGPGTRLTVL.

The J gene is TRBJ2-7, the V gene TRBV29-1; 7 bases align to TRBD1. The CDR3 is 14 residues long. Germline CDR1 and CDR2: SQVTM and ANQGSEA. Trimming cost V 4 bases and J 3 bases; bases outside gene matches: 9. CDR3 nucleotide sequence: TGCAGCGTTGGGGCGACGGGACAGAGCTACGAGCAGTACTTC. It yields the protein CSVGATGQSYEQYF.

J is TRBJ1-5 and V is TRBV7-9; possibly TRBD1 for D (5 bases). This CDR3 is built from 14 residues. Germline assignment: CDR1 SEHNR and CDR2 FQNEAQ (reference sequence). The ends were cut back, 2 bases at V and 9 bases at J, with 14 bases in the middle. The chain's CDR3 is CASSLRGEGTPQHF. Here the CDR3 DNA reads TGTGCCAGCAGCTTACGGGGGGAGGGTACGCCCCAGCATTTT.

The V gene is TRBV28, the J gene TRBJ1-5; D remains unclear. V lost 6 bases, J lost 7 bases, and 10 bases lay in between. The CDR3 consists of 12 residues. Germline V CDR1 and CDR2: MDHEN, SYDVKM. The chain's CDR3 is CASRAGSQPQHF. In nucleotides, the CDR3 is TGTGCCAGCAGGGCGGGGAGCCAGCCCCAGCATTTT.

In this sample, this clone turned up once. The J gene is TRBJ2-3, the V gene TRBV2; possibly TRBD2 for D (6 bases). V lost 9 bases, J lost 4 bases, and 20 bases lay in between. Germline V gene data show CDR1 as SNHLY and CDR2 as FYNNEI. The CDR3 is 15 amino acids. The CDR3 spells CASTRDWGTADTQYF. In DNA form, the CDR3 reads TGTGCCAGTACCAGGGACTGGGGAACCGCAGATACGCAGTATTTT.

The chain recombines TRBV5-1 with TRBJ2-1; 7 nucleotides agree with TRBD1. There are 16 residues in the CDR3. Germline values: CDR1 SGHRS, CDR2 YFSETQ. Germline trimming cut 4 bases from V and 2 bases from J; bases unmatched to any gene: 9. CDR3 region: CASSHYAGTAYNEQFF. The CDR3 nucleotides read TGCGCCAGCAGCCATTATGCCGGGACAGCCTACAATGAGCAGTTCTTC. The full variable domain, completed using reference TRBV5-1 and TRBJ2-1, is KAGVTQTPRYLIKTRGQQVTLSCSPISGHRSVSWYQQTPGQGLQFLFEYFSETQRNKGNFPGRFSGRQFSNSRSEMNVSTLELGDSALYLCASSHYAGTAYNEQFFGPGTRLTVL.

This rearrangement joins TRBV6-4 to TRBJ1-1; D unclear. This CDR3 has 14 residues. Trimming pared 4 bases from V and 7 bases from J, leaving 16 bases between. CDR1 is MRHNA and CDR2 is SNTAGT in the germline V gene. The CDR3: CASSAGPLSNEAFF. The CDR3 nucleotides are TGTGCCAGCAGTGCAGGTCCTCTTAGTAATGAAGCTTTCTTT.

This clone was recorded once. The chain has TRBV14 and TRBJ2-1, with D perhaps matching TRBD2 (6 bases). Germline V gives CDR1 SGHDN, CDR2 FVKESK. The CDR3 is made up of 16 amino acids. V was pared by 3 bases and J by 4 bases, with 16 bases between. As DNA, the CDR3 is TGTGCCAGCAGCCAGGTGGACCCGGGACTTTACAATGAGCAGTTCTTC. The encoded protein is CASSQVDPGLYNEQFF.

This clone was seen only a few times. The rearrangement joins TRBV11-2 to TRBJ1-5; 7 nucleotides align to TRBD1. Germline CDR1 SGHAT, CDR2 FQNNGV. After removal of 5 bases from V and 7 bases from J, the junction contained 5 bases not matched to a gene. There are 13 residues in the CDR3. The CDR3 coding sequence is TGTGCCAGCAGCCGACAGGGCGGGCAGCCCCAGCATTTT. The encoded protein is CASSRQGGQPQHF.

V gene TRBV5-4 combines with J gene TRBJ1-6; D not certain. Trimming removed 1 base at V and 5 bases at J, with 10 bases between. The CDR3 length is 15 residues. Germline V gene sequence: CDR1 SGHNT, CDR2 YYREEE (reference sequence). CDR3 in DNA: TGTGCCAGCAGCTTGTCCGCCACAAATAATTCACCCCTCCACTTT. Protein product: CASSLSATNNSPLHF. Looking up the rest from reference TRBV5-4 and TRBJ1-6 gives the full variable domain: ETGVTQSPTHLIKTRGQQVTLRCSSQSGHNTVSWYQQALGQGPQFIFQYYREEENGRGNFPPRFSGLQFPNYSSELNVNALELDDSALYLCASSLSATNNSPLHFGNGTRLTVT.

This rearrangement joins TRBV5-4 to TRBJ2-1; 13 bases line up with TRBD2. This CDR3 region has 17 residues. Losses at the gene ends were 4 bases for V and 2 bases for J; bases not matched to a gene: 6. Germline CDR1 and CDR2: SGHNT and YYREEE (reference sequence). The CDR3 nucleotides read TGTGCCAGCAGCCGGACTAGCGGGGGCGCCACCTACAATGAGCAGTTCTTC. This sequence encodes CASSRTSGGATYNEQFF.

V and J are TRBV2 and TRBJ1-5; D remains unclear. The length of the CDR3 is 12 residues. Looked up from germline, CDR1 is SNHLY and CDR2 is FYNNEI. The germline V and J ends were trimmed by 2 bases and 6 bases, with 5 bases remaining between them. In DNA form, the CDR3 reads TGTGCCAGCAGTGAAATTAGTCAGCCCCAGCATTTT. It yields the protein CASSEISQPQHF.

V usage is TRBV29-1 and J usage is TRBJ1-1; 7 positions agree with TRBD1. CDR3 length equals 13 residues. Germline values: CDR1 SQVTM, CDR2 ANQGSEA. V lost 7 bases, J lost 0 bases, and 5 bases stayed unmatched. The CDR3 protein is CSASRGLNTEAFF. CDR3 nucleotides: TGCAGCGCATCCAGGGGGTTGAACACTGAAGCTTTCTTT.